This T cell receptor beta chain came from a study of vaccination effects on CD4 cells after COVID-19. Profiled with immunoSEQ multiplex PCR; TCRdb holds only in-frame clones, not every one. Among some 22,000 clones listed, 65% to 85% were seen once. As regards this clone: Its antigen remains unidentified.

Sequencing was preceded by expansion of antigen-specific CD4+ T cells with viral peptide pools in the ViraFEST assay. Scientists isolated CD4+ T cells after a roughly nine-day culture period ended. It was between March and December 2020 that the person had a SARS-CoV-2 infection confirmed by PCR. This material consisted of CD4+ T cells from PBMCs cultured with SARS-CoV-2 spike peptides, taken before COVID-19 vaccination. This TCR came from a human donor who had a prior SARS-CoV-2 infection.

The DNA for the CDR3 is TGTGCCAGCAGCACGCGGACAGGGGGGGATGAGCAGTACTTC. Translated, it gives CASSTRTGGDEQYF. The V call is TRBV7-9, the J call TRBJ2-7, with TRBD1 identical over 10 bases. After removal of 5 bases from V and 7 bases from J, the junction contained 8 bases not matched to a gene. Germline CDR1 reads SEHNR; CDR2 reads FQNEAQ (reference sequence). This CDR3 is 14 amino acids long.